The rows below give T cell receptor beta chains drawn from one sample of a study of blood T cells in healthy people across ages. MiXCR was run by TCRdb on the 5' RACE reads, yielding one entry per CDR3 protein. The sample yields hundreds of thousands of distinct CDR3 sequences, approximately 47% seen once. Source material: blood. The receptors come from a man in his 60s in good health. Both conserved end residues are trimmed from each CDR3. Fields, in order: clone size, V gene, J gene, CDR3 protein. Some rows mark clone size as missing; the rest say once, few, many or name a class of expanded clone.

NA	TRBV16	TRBJ2-1	ASSPDHNEQF
NA	TRBV19	TRBJ2-1	ASRPVGSLRQF
NA	TRBV5-1	TRBJ2-5	ASSYDRIQETQY
NA	TRBV7-2	TRBJ2-7	ASSRGVGQTYEQY
NA	TRBV4-2	TRBJ2-3	ASSQQTSGLSTDTQY
NA	TRBV12-3/TRBV12-4	TRBJ2-5	ASSLGDRGFQETQY
once	TRBV7-2	TRBJ2-7	ASSPSGTGMYEQY
NA	TRBV20-1	TRBJ2-1	SATEDRGLGYEQF
NA	TRBV15	TRBJ2-6	ATSREGGQVPSGANVPT
NA	TRBV21-1	TRBJ1-1	ASSALGDTEAF
NA	TRBV9	TRBJ1-4	ASSSSWGNEKLF
few	TRBV6-6	TRBJ2-5	ASSKGGETQY
NA	TRBV18	TRBJ1-1	ASSRDRPSNTEAF
NA	TRBV7-9	TRBJ2-3	ASSLGSHLSTDTQY
NA	TRBV20-1	TRBJ2-4	SARDVVSSKNIQY
NA	TRBV10-3	TRBJ2-1	AISGGSNEQF
many	TRBV20-1	TRBJ2-2	SARQGTIGELF
NA	TRBV6-1	TRBJ1-2	ASSEARQSYGYT
NA	TRBV18	TRBJ2-7	ASSPDRVSYEQY
few	TRBV7-9	TRBJ2-5	ASSSNSGLHGYQETQY
few	TRBV24-1	TRBJ2-3	ATSDRGGRTDTQY
once	TRBV20-1	TRBJ2-7	SARQTYEQY
NA	TRBV20-1	TRBJ2-6	SAQRGQGAAGANVLT
few	TRBV7-2	TRBJ1-2	ASSLGAGRDGYT
NA	TRBV6-4	TRBJ1-2	ASSDGPWTGGYT
NA	TRBV29-1	TRBJ2-1	SVLRSGAYHNEQF
NA	TRBV4-3	TRBJ2-1	ASSQGGQGANEQF
NA	TRBV6-2/TRBV6-3	TRBJ2-2	ASLDGGPGELF
NA	TRBV15	TRBJ2-4	ATSRDDRGHIDIQY
NA	TRBV21-1	TRBJ2-7	ASSKTLRTDSYEQY
NA	TRBV7-2	NA	ASSSRTGVGDQETQF
NA	TRBV20-1	NA	SADQRGLPYEQY
NA	TRBV6-2/TRBV6-3	TRBJ1-2	ASSFQGTNNYGYT
once	TRBV27	TRBJ2-6	ASSPRVTGYSGANVLT
NA	TRBV4-2	TRBJ2-7	ASNRPGTGTYEQY
NA	TRBV30	TRBJ1-1	AWEGTDAMNTEAF
few	TRBV20-1	TRBJ1-2	SATRQGKEYGYT
NA	TRBV9	TRBJ2-1	ASSPWGGGNEQF
few	TRBV27	TRBJ2-3	ASSWDRTDTQY
NA	TRBV7-2	TRBJ2-7	ASSRELAVSSYEQY
few	TRBV5-1	TRBJ2-1	ASSLATSGGAGEQF
NA	TRBV9	TRBJ2-3	ASSVVGDRDTQY
NA	TRBV11-1	TRBJ2-7	ASSFDRGTHEQY
NA	TRBV5-1	TRBJ2-1	ASSLARSPYYEQF